These 29 T cell receptor beta chains were sequenced from one sample in a study of blood T cell repertoires in COVID-19. Only in-frame clones appear in the TCRdb table, and some are missing; sequencing was by immunoSEQ multiplex PCR. The sample lists 210,000 or so clones, more than 80% occurring once. Material for sequencing was peripheral blood. These receptors originate from an elderly woman with COVID-19, enrolled during active disease.

The gene calls are TRBV5-4 and TRBJ2-1; a possible D gene is TRBD1 (5 bases). V lost 4 bases to trimming and J lost 10 bases, with 15 bases between them. CDR3 length: 13 residues. Per germline, CDR1 SGHNT and CDR2 YYREEE (reference sequence). The CDR3 reads CASSLQAGYEQFF. Here the CDR3 DNA reads TGTGCCAGCAGCCTTCAGGCAGGGTACGAGCAGTTCTTC.

V is TRBV5-8 and J is TRBJ1-4; D uncertain. The length of the CDR3 is 14 residues. With 2 bases removed from V and 0 bases from J, the gap between germline ends came to 5 bases. Germline V gives CDR1 SGHTS, CDR2 YDEGEE. CDR3 loop: CASSLRATNEKLFF. The CDR3 region has the DNA TGTGCCAGCAGCTTACGGGCAACTAATGAAAAACTGTTTTTT.

This chain joins TRBV2 and TRBJ1-3; 8 bases are shared with TRBD1. J lost 4 bases, V lost 4 bases, and 6 bases had no gene match. Germline CDR1 reads SNHLY; CDR2 reads FYNNEI. The CDR3 sequence is 15 residues long. The CDR3 nucleotides are TGTGCCAGCAGTGGAACAGGGGGAAAAGGAAACACCATATATTTT. Its protein is CASSGTGGKGNTIYF.

CDR3 protein: CASSPAGAGETQYF. The CDR3 nucleotides read TGTGCCAGCTCACCGGCAGGGGCGGGTGAGACCCAGTACTTC. V is TRBV18 and J is TRBJ2-5; TRBD1 is a possible D gene (6 bases). The CDR3 runs 14 residues. The V end was cut by 3 bases, the J end by 5 bases, with 13 bases between. Germline assignment: CDR1 KGHSH and CDR2 LQKENI.

The J gene is TRBJ2-1, the V gene TRBV5-6; D uncertain. Between the trimmed V and J ends, which lost 0 bases and 0 bases, there was a span of 13 bases. Germline loops: CDR1 SGHDT, CDR2 YYEEEE. The CDR3 covers 17 residues. Here the CDR3 DNA reads TGTGCCAGCAGCTTGGAGCCGCACTTAAGCTCCTACAATGAGCAGTTCTTC. As protein: CASSLEPHLSSYNEQFF.

V gene TRBV9 combines with J gene TRBJ2-3; D is ambiguous. The CDR3 contains 17 residues. Trimming took off 0 bases at V and 6 bases at J, with 20 bases between the two ends. CDR1 and CDR2 (germline): SGDLS, YYNGEE. CDR3 protein: CASSVGVGRQYGDTQYF. The CDR3 DNA reads as TGTGCCAGCAGCGTAGGTGTGGGCAGACAATATGGGGATACGCAGTATTTT.

The chain recombines TRBV2 with TRBJ2-3; D gene ambiguous. V lost 6 bases and J 2 bases, leaving 9 bases between the germline ends. This CDR3 has 13 amino acids. Germline CDR1 SNHLY, CDR2 FYNNEI. CDR3 DNA: TGTGCCAGCAGGGAACCGTTCACAGATACGCAGTATTTT. This translates into CASREPFTDTQYF.

This clone has a handful of counts. The rearrangement uses TRBV27 and TRBJ1-6; D not certain. Trimming left V 3 bases short and J 7 bases short, with 7 bases between. The CDR3 consists of 13 residues. Germline CDR1 and CDR2: MNHEY and SMNVEV (reference sequence). CDR3: CASSFGVNSPLHF. CDR3 DNA: TGTGCCAGCAGTTTTGGAGTCAATTCACCCCTCCACTTT.

The chain employs TRBV19 and TRBJ2-1; 10 bases agree with TRBD2. Germline values: CDR1 LNHDA, CDR2 SQIVND (reference sequence). The junction had 13 bases not matched to a gene; V was cut back by 5 bases and J by 9 bases. The CDR3 loop spans 16 amino acids. This chain's CDR3 is CASSPSGRVRRGEQFF. The CDR3 nucleotides are TGTGCCAGTAGTCCTAGCGGGAGAGTCCGCCGAGGTGAGCAGTTCTTC.

The rearrangement uses TRBV7-9 and TRBJ1-5; D is possibly TRBD1 (6 bases). This CDR3 comprises 14 residues. Germline CDR1 is SEHNR and CDR2 is FQNEAQ (reference sequence). Trimming removed 3 bases from V and 3 bases from J, with 9 bases in between. CDR3 residues: CASSFWDTNQPQHF. Written as DNA, the CDR3 is TGTGCCAGCAGCTTCTGGGACACCAATCAGCCCCAGCATTTT.

The V call is TRBV7-2, the J call TRBJ2-7; D might be TRBD2 (6 bases). The CDR3 contains 12 residues. With 4 bases removed from V and 4 bases from J, the gap between germline ends came to 8 bases. Looked up from germline, CDR1 is SGHTA and CDR2 is FQGNSA. This chain's CDR3 is CASSSGLYEQYF. The CDR3 nucleotides read TGTGCCAGCAGCTCTGGACTATACGAGCAGTACTTC.

This chain uses TRBV10-3 with TRBJ1-1; unclear D gene. CDR1 is ENHRY and CDR2 is SYGVKD in the germline V gene. The ends were cut back, 5 bases at V and 0 bases at J, with 7 bases in the middle. This CDR3 has 13 amino acids. CDR3 coding DNA: TGTGCCATCAGTAACAGTTTGAACACTGAAGCTTTCTTT. It specifies CAISNSLNTEAFF.

This clone has just one count. The CDR3 nucleotides are TGTGCCAGCAGTTTGGGGGGGAGGGTTATCTATGGCTACACCTTC. It is translated as CASSLGGRVIYGYTF. The J gene is TRBJ1-2, the V gene TRBV28, with D possibly matching TRBD1 (5 bases). Trimming took 3 bases from V and 4 from J, leaving 15 bases between them. The germline V gene has CDR1 MDHEN and CDR2 SYDVKM. CDR3 length equals 15 residues.

This clone was observed a handful of times. V usage is TRBV5-1 and J usage is TRBJ1-1; no definite D call. CDR1 SGHRS and CDR2 YFSETQ come from the germline V gene. Trimming took off 0 bases at V and 0 bases at J, with 9 bases between the two ends. The CDR3 runs 15 residues. CDR3 protein: CASSLVPGLNTEAFF. CDR3 coding DNA: TGCGCCAGCAGCTTGGTACCGGGGTTGAACACTGAAGCTTTCTTT.

The rearrangement links TRBV23-1 to TRBJ2-7; TRBD1 matches 7 bases. TRBV23-1 falls under the ORF class, with uncertain function. This CDR3 is built from 15 residues. The V and J ends lost 6 bases and 4 bases, in that order; junction bases with no gene match: 12. In DNA form, the CDR3 reads TGCGCCAGCAGGGCGACAGGGCCCATAGGGTACGAGCAGTACTTC. Translated: CASRATGPIGYEQYF.

The genes are TRBV19 and TRBJ1-5; a possible D gene is TRBD1 (5 bases). CDR3 length: 14 amino acids. Germline V lookup: CDR1 LNHDA, CDR2 SQIVND (reference sequence). The V and J ends lost 3 bases and 1 base respectively, with 7 bases between them. In nucleotides, the CDR3 is TGTGCCAGTAGTATGGGGCGGAGCAATCAGCCCCAGCATTTT. Its protein is CASSMGRSNQPQHF.

The chain combines TRBV10-3 with TRBJ2-5; possible D gene TRBD2, 6 bases. Germline V gives CDR1 ENHRY, CDR2 SYGVKD. V lost 8 bases, J lost 1 base, and 8 bases lay in between. This CDR3 region has 12 residues. The CDR3 region has the DNA TGTGCCATCGGGGGGTCCCAAGAGACCCAGTACTTC. Protein product: CAIGGSQETQYF.

The CDR3 coding sequence is TGTGCCAGCAGCCCCGGACACAACTATGGCTACACCTTC. Translating gives CASSPGHNYGYTF. This chain uses TRBV11-2 with TRBJ1-2; weak D call: TRBD1 (5 bases). Germline CDR1 and CDR2: SGHAT and FQNNGV. The length of the CDR3 is 13 residues. Trimming stripped 5 bases from V and 2 bases from J, with 9 bases between. The entire variable domain, with the rest obtained from reference TRBV11-2 and TRBJ1-2, is as follows: EAGVAQSPRYKIIEKRQSVAFWCNPISGHATLYWYQQILGQGPKLLIQFQNNGVVDDSQLPKDRFSAERLKGVDSTLKIQPAKLEDSAVYLCASSPGHNYGYTFGSGTRLTVV.

The rearrangement links TRBV29-1 to TRBJ2-6; D unclear. From germline, CDR1 is SQVTM and CDR2 ANQGSEA. This CDR3 spans 14 amino acids. Between the trimmed V and J ends, which lost 4 bases and 0 bases, there was a span of 7 bases. CDR3 DNA: TGCAGCGTTGCTTGGAGCTCTGGGGCCAACGTCCTGACTTTC. The encoded protein is CSVAWSSGANVLTF.

The chain links TRBV2 to TRBJ1-2; D is undetermined. CDR3 length: 13 amino acids. Germline-derived CDR1 and CDR2 are SNHLY and FYNNEI. The ends were cut back, 7 bases at V and 4 bases at J, with 13 bases in the middle. CDR3 in amino acids: CASKNSPAYGYTF. The DNA for the CDR3 is TGTGCCAGCAAAAATAGCCCCGCCTATGGCTACACCTTC.

This clone was picked up many times. The chain employs TRBV7-9 and TRBJ2-7; 8 bases are shared with TRBD1. The CDR3 is 15 residues long. With 4 bases clipped from V and 6 bases from J, the junction kept 11 bases outside the gene matches. Germline V gives CDR1 SEHNR, CDR2 FQNEAQ (reference sequence). CDR3 coding DNA: TGTGCCAGCAGCTCCTCCGGGACAGGAGCGGCCGAGCAGTACTTC. Encoded protein: CASSSSGTGAAEQYF.

The V call is TRBV5-4, the J call TRBJ1-4; D is possibly TRBD1 (5 bases). Trimming took off 4 bases at V and 10 bases at J, with 20 bases between the two ends. In germline, CDR1 is SGHNT, CDR2 YYREEE (reference sequence). The CDR3 runs to 15 residues. CDR3 nucleotide sequence: TGTGCCAGCAGCCTGCCGGGGGGACTCGCGCCAAAACTGTTTTTT. It specifies CASSLPGGLAPKLFF.

V is TRBV7-9 and J is TRBJ2-5, with 9 bases lining up with TRBD2. CDR1 is SEHNR, CDR2 FQNEAQ, per germline (reference sequence). The ends lost 5 bases at V and 0 bases at J; junction bases unmatched: 13. The CDR3 consists of 18 residues. The CDR3: CASSRESGTSSYQETQYF. In nucleotides, the CDR3 is TGTGCCAGCAGCAGAGAGTCGGGGACTAGCTCGTACCAAGAGACCCAGTACTTC.

The chain combines TRBV7-9 with TRBJ2-1, with TRBD2 matching 7 bases. V shed 2 bases, J shed 12 bases, and the junction held 13 bases outside the gene matches. The germline CDR1 and CDR2 sequences are SEHNR and FQNEAQ (reference sequence). The CDR3 length is 15 residues. The CDR3 loop reads CASSLSGAYTMTQFF. CDR3 sequence (DNA): TGTGCCAGCAGCTTAAGCGGGGCCTATACAATGACGCAGTTCTTC.

CDR3 DNA sequence: TGTGCCAGCAGCTTAGCGCCCGGGGGAAATACGCAGTATTTT. Translating it yields CASSLAPGGNTQYF. This chain links TRBV11-2 with TRBJ2-3, with D perhaps TRBD2 (6 bases). Trimming cost V 1 base and J 7 bases, with 12 bases left between them. The germline V gene encodes CDR1 SGHAT and CDR2 FQNNGV. This CDR3 has 14 amino acids.

The V and J genes are TRBV2 and TRBJ1-2; maybe TRBD1 (6 bases). The germline V gene has CDR1 SNHLY and CDR2 FYNNEI. V was shortened by 8 bases and J by 2 bases, with 21 bases between the two germline ends. The CDR3 covers 16 residues. CDR3 coding DNA: TGTGCCAGCGGCCCGACCCCGCAGGGGACCAACTATGGCTACACCTTC. Translating it yields CASGPTPQGTNYGYTF. The full variable domain, rest sourced from reference TRBV2 and TRBJ1-2, is EPEVTQTPSHQVTQMGQEVILRCVPISNHLYFYWYRQILGQKVEFLVSFYNNEISEKSEIFDDQFSVERPDGSNFTLKIRSTKLEDSAMYFCASGPTPQGTNYGYTFGSGTRLTVV.

The chain has TRBV9 and TRBJ2-3, with D possibly matching TRBD1 (7 bases). Germline lookup yields CDR1 SGDLS and CDR2 YYNGEE. The CDR3 consists of 15 residues. V lost 4 bases, J lost 4 bases, and 16 bases lay in between. In nucleotides, the CDR3 is TGTGCCAGCAGCCCCCCAGGGGGGTGGGCAGATACGCAGTATTTT. It codes for CASSPPGGWADTQYF.

J is TRBJ1-6 and V is TRBV5-1; D unresolved. The CDR3 is made up of 12 amino acids. The V end was cut by 1 base, the J end by 7 bases, with 3 bases between. In germline, CDR1 is SGHRS, CDR2 YFSETQ. CDR3 sequence: CASSLSNSPLHF. CDR3 in DNA: TGCGCCAGCAGCTTGAGCAATTCACCCCTCCACTTT.

This rearrangement joins TRBV20-1 to TRBJ1-2; unclear D gene. The CDR3 has 11 residues. The germline V gene encodes CDR1 DFQATT and CDR2 SNEGSKA (reference sequence). Trimming took 2 bases from V and 3 from J, leaving 4 bases between them. This CDR3 reads CSARSHYGYTF. The CDR3 region has the DNA TGCAGTGCTAGATCTCACTATGGCTACACCTTC.